This T cell receptor (beta chain) was documented in a study of blood T cell repertoires in COVID-19. Study in general: The United States, Italy and Spain provided the acute and convalescent COVID-19 samples.

Measured with immunoSEQ multiplex PCR; TCRdb has only the in-frame clones, and not every one. Of about 250,000 clones listed, 85% to 90% were seen once; the top ten hold roughly 1.7%. V shed 5 bases, J shed 0 bases, and the junction held 9 bases outside the gene matches. Germline V gene sequence: CDR1 ENHRY, CDR2 SYGVKD. The length of the CDR3 is 16 residues. The sample taken for sequencing was PBMCs or T cells enriched from blood (not recorded which). This chain uses TRBV10-3 with TRBJ1-2, with 7 bases identical to TRBD1. The sequence came from a man between 40 and 49 years old who had recovered from COVID-19. Here the CDR3 DNA reads TGTGCCATCAGTAAAGGACAGGCGGTAACTAACTATGGCTACACCTTC. Its protein product is CAISKGQAVTNYGYTF.